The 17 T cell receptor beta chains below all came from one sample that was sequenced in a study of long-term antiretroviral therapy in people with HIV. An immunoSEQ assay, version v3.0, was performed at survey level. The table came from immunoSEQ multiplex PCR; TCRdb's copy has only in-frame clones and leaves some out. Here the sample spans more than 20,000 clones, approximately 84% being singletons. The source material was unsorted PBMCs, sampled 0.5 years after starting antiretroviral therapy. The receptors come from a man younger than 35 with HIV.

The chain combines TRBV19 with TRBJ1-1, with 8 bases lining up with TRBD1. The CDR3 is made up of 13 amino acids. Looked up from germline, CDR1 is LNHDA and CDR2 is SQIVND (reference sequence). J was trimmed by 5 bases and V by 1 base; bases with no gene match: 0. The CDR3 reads CASSIGDRTEAFF. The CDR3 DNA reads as TGTGCCAGTAGTATAGGGGACAGGACTGAAGCTTTCTTT.

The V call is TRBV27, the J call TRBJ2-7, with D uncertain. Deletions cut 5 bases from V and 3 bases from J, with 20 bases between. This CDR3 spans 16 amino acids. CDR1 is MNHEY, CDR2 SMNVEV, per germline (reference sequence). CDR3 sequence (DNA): TGTGCCAGCAGTCCCCTCCTGGGTAGGGAAAGCTACGAGCAGTACTTC. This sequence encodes CASSPLLGRESYEQYF.

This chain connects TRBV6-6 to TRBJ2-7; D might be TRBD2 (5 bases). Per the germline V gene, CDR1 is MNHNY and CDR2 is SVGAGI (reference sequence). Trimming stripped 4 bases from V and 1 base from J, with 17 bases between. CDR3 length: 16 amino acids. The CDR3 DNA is TGTGCCAGCAGTTGGGAGTCGGAGAAAGAGTCCTACGAGCAGTACTTC. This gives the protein CASSWESEKESYEQYF.

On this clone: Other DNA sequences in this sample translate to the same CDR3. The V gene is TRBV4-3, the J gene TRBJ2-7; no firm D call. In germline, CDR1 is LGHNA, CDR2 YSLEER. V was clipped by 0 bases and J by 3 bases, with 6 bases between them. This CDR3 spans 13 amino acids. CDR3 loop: CASSQDAGYEQYF. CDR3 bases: TGCGCCAGCAGCCAAGACGCCGGCTACGAGCAGTACTTC.

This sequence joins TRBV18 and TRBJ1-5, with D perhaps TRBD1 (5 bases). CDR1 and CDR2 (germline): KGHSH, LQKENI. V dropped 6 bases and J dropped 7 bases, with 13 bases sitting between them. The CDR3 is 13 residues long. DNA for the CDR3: TGTGCCAGCTCCGGGGGTCAAATCCAGCCCCAGCATTTT. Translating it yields CASSGGQIQPQHF.

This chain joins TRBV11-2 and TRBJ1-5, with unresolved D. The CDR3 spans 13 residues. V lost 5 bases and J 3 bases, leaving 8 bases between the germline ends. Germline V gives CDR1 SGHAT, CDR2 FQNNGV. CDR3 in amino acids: CASSLWTNQPQHF. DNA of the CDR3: TGTGCCAGCAGCCTGTGGACCAATCAGCCCCAGCATTTT.

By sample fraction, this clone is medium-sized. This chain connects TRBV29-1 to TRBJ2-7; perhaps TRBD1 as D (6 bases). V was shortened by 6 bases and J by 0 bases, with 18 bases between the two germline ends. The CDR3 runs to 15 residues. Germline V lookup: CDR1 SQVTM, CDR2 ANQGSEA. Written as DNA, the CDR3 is TGCAGCGTAGATGTACTTGACAGGAACTCCTACGAGCAGTACTTC. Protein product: CSVDVLDRNSYEQYF.

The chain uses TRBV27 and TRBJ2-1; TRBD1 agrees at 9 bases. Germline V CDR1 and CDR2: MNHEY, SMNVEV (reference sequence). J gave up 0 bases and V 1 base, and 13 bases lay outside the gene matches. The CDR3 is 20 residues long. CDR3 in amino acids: CASSLYGDRVFGSSYNEQFF. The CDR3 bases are TGTGCCAGCAGTTTATACGGGGACAGGGTTTTCGGGAGCTCCTACAATGAGCAGTTCTTC.

DNA for the CDR3: TGTGCCAGCAGCCCGCCGACTAGCCGTACCGGGGAGCTGTTTTTT. Translated, it gives CASSPPTSRTGELFF. This chain joins TRBV11-2 and TRBJ2-2, with 7 bases matching TRBD2. V lost 5 bases and J lost 5; bases outside the gene matches: 8. Germline V gene lookup returns CDR1 SGHAT and CDR2 FQNNGV. The CDR3 sequence is 15 residues long.

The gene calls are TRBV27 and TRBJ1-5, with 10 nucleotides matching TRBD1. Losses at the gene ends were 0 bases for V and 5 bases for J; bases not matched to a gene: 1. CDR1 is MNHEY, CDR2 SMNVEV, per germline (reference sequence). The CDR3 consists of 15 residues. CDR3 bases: TGTGCCAGCAGTTTATCGACAGGGGGCGATCAGCCCCAGCATTTT. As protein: CASSLSTGGDQPQHF.

The CDR3 region is CASSLGTGRYEQYF. CDR3 nucleotide sequence: TGTGCCAGCAGCCTAGGGACAGGGCGCTACGAGCAGTACTTC. The V gene is TRBV14, the J gene TRBJ2-7, with 9 bases identical to TRBD1. CDR3 size: 14 residues. The germline CDR1 and CDR2 sequences are SGHDN and FVKESK. After removal of 4 bases from V and 3 bases from J, the junction contained 4 bases not matched to a gene.

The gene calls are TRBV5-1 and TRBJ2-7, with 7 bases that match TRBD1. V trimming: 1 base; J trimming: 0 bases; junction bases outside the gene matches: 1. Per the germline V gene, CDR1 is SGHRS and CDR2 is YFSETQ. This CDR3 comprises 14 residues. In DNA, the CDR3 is TGCGCCAGCAGCTTGTCAGGGGGCTCCTACGAGCAGTACTTC. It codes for CASSLSGGSYEQYF. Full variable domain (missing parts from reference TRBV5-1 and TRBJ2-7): KAGVTQTPRYLIKTRGQQVTLSCSPISGHRSVSWYQQTPGQGLQFLFEYFSETQRNKGNFPGRFSGRQFSNSRSEMNVSTLELGDSALYLCASSLSGGSYEQYFGPGTRLTVT.

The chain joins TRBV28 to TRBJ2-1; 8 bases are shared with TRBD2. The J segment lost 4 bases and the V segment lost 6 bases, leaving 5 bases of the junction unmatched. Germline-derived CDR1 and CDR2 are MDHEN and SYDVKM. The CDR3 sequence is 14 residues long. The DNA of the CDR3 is TGTGCCAGCAGCTTCGCGGGGGGATACAATGAGCAGTTCTTC. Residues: CASSFAGGYNEQFF. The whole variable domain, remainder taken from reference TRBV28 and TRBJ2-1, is DVKVTQSSRYLVKRTGEKVFLECVQDMDHENMFWYRQDPGLGLRLIYFSYDVKMKEKGDIPEGYSVSREKKERFSLILESASTNQTSMYLCASSFAGGYNEQFFGPGTRLTVL.

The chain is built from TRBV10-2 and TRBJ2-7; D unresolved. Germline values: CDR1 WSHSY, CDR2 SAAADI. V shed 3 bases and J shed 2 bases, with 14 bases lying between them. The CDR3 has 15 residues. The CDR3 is CASSESTGLTYEQYF. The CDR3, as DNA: TGCGCCAGCAGTGAAAGTACTGGCCTCACCTACGAGCAGTACTTC.

The CDR3: CASSLTGSYGYTF. CDR3 bases: TGCGCCAGCAGCTTGACAGGAAGCTATGGCTACACCTTC. The V call is TRBV5-1, the J call TRBJ1-2; D might be TRBD1 (5 bases). In germline, CDR1 is SGHRS, CDR2 YFSETQ. The CDR3 loop spans 13 amino acids. V lost 1 base, J lost 4 bases, and 8 bases lay in between. Variable domain in full (rest from reference TRBV5-1 and TRBJ1-2): KAGVTQTPRYLIKTRGQQVTLSCSPISGHRSVSWYQQTPGQGLQFLFEYFSETQRNKGNFPGRFSGRQFSNSRSEMNVSTLELGDSALYLCASSLTGSYGYTFGSGTRLTVV.

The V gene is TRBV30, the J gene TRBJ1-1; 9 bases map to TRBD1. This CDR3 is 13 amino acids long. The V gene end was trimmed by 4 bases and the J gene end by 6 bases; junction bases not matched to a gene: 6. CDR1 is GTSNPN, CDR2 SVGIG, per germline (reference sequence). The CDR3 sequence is CAWTAGQGPEAFF. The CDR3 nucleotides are TGTGCCTGGACCGCCGGACAGGGGCCTGAAGCTTTCTTT. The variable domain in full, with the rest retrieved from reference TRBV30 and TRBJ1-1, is SQTIHQWPATLVQPVGSPLSLECTVEGTSNPNLYWYRQAAGRGLQLLFYSVGIGQISSEVPQNLSASRPQDRQFILSSKKLLLSDSGFYLCAWTAGQGPEAFFGQGTRLTVV.

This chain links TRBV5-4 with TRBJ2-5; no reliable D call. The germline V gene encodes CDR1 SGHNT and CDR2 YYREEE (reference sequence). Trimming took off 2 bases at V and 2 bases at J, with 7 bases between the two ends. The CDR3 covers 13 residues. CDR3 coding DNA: TGTGCCAGCAGCTTAGGGATGCAAGAGACCCAGTACTTC. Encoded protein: CASSLGMQETQYF.